The following is a TCR beta chain sequence with its context. The sample comes from a study of monozygotic twins with inflammatory bowel disease. TCR libraries each used 3500 ng of total RNA. Added by template switching were UMIs that each held a 6-nucleotide sample barcode. One entry per CDR3 protein, without DNA, is what TCRdb gives after re-calling the 5' RACE reads. With fewer than 200,000 distinct CDR3 sequences in the sample, the ten largest clones hold under 3.5%. The CDR3 runs to 16 residues. Germline V gene data show CDR1 as SGHVS and CDR2 as FQNEAQ. The sequence was collected from a human donor with ulcerative colitis or Crohn's disease, or a healthy co-twin of an affected twin (not recorded which). Sequenced input: blood. This chain connects TRBV7-8 to TRBJ1-6; TCRdb picks TRBD1, but there is no DNA to check that call. CDR3 sequence: CASSRQGGLDNSPLHF.